This T cell receptor beta chain was recorded in a study of human T cells and chemical hapten exposure. Notes on the study in general: Expanded TCRs produced significantly more large CDR3 similarity clusters than controls did.

Note on this clonotype: The antigen remains undetermined.

For the library, individual cDNA molecules each received unique molecular identifiers. In TCRdb, the RACE reads were re-called with MiXCR into one record per CDR3 protein. The sample lists fewer than 200,000 distinct CDR3 sequences, around a quarter occurring once. Time point: patch test 3, about 24 weeks after DPC sensitization. Stated treatment: therapeutic diphenylcyclopropenone sensitization with weekly scalp DPC. This TCR derives from a woman aged 18 to 35 with alopecia areata. Some clones in this sample may be carry-over from other donors' samples. Material: whole blood, obtained in connection with sensitization to the hapten diphenylcyclopropenone (DPC).

The CDR3 nucleotides read TGCGCCAGCAGCCCTACCGACTTCCTAGAGACCCAGTACTTC. As protein: CASSPTDFLETQYF. The chain carries TRBV4-1 and TRBJ2-5; the D is unclear. Deletions cut 4 bases from V and 4 bases from J, with 13 bases between. Germline assignment: CDR1 MGHRA and CDR2 YSYEKL. CDR3 length: 14 amino acids.